These T cell receptor beta chains were read from a single sample in a study of blood T cell repertoires in COVID-19. The protocol was immunoSEQ multiplex PCR, while the TCRdb copy is restricted to in-frame clones and leaves out a portion. The sample carries 280,000 or so clones, roughly 89% recorded once. Material for sequencing was PBMCs or T cells enriched from blood (not recorded which). The receptors were gathered from a woman aged 45-60 years who had been exposed to COVID-19. CDR3s include the opening cysteine and the closing phenylalanine or tryptophan. A D gene is named only where the DNA matches it firmly. Size values are once, few and many counts, or a class for expanded clones, and some rows have none.

v_call	j_call	d_call	clone_size	cdr3_nt	cdr3_aa
TRBV6-5	TRBJ1-2	-	-	TGTGCCAGCAGGGCTACAGGGAGCTATGGCTACACCTTC	CASRATGSYGYTF
TRBV9	TRBJ1-3	-	-	TGTGCCAGCAGCGCGACAGGTCTCTCTGGAAACACCATATATTTT	CASSATGLSGNTIYF
TRBV18	TRBJ1-1	-	-	TGTGCCAGCTCACCAGGTACTGCGGTGGCTGAAGCTTTCTTT	CASSPGTAVAEAFF
TRBV4-1	TRBJ1-2	-	-	TGCGCCAGCAGCCAAGATTATCAGGCTAACTATGGCTACACCTTC	CASSQDYQANYGYTF
TRBV28	TRBJ1-2	TRBD1	-	TGTGCCAGCAAGGGGACAGGCCTATCATACACCTTC	CASKGTGLSYTF
TRBV5-5	TRBJ1-2	-	once	TGTGCCAGCAGCGACATACAGGGAACCTATGGCTACACCTTC	CASSDIQGTYGYTF
TRBV20-1	TRBJ2-3	-	-	TGCAGTGCTACCCCAGGCGATACGCAGTATTTT	CSATPGDTQYF
TRBV10-3	TRBJ1-2	-	-	TGTGCCATCAGTGAGAAAAGCTCCGGGACACAGAACTATGGCTACACCTTC	CAISEKSSGTQNYGYTF
TRBV2	TRBJ1-2	-	-	TGTGCCAGCAGTGTTGGAGGGGTCGCCACCTTC	CASSVGGVATF
TRBV15	TRBJ2-3	-	-	TGTGCCACCAGCAGAAGGTCAGGCTCTGGAACAGATACGCAGTATTTT	CATSRRSGSGTDTQYF
TRBV7-9	TRBJ1-6	-	-	TGTGCCAGCAGCTTAGGACAGAGCCAGGGTTCACCCCTCCACTTT	CASSLGQSQGSPLHF
TRBV30	TRBJ1-4	-	-	TGTGCCTGGAAGGGGGTTGTTAATGAAAAACTGTTTTTT	CAWKGVVNEKLFF
TRBV2	TRBJ2-7	-	-	TGTGCCAGCAGTAAACCAGCGGGCCCTACATCAACCTACGAGCAGTACTTC	CASSKPAGPTSTYEQYF
TRBV30	TRBJ2-3	TRBD2	-	TGTGCCTGGAGCGGGGGGGGCTCCAGCACAGATACGCAGTATTTT	CAWSGGGSSTDTQYF
TRBV18	TRBJ2-5	-	once	TGTGCCAGCTCACGTACGGACTCCTCGAGGGAGACCCAGTACTTC	CASSRTDSSRETQYF
TRBV9	TRBJ1-6	TRBD1	-	TGTGCCAGCAGCGTCCGGGACAGGGAGAGTTCACCCCTCCACTTT	CASSVRDRESSPLHF
TRBV9	TRBJ1-6	TRBD1	-	TGTGCCAGCAGCTCGACAGGGTTTGGCTCACCCCTCCACTTT	CASSSTGFGSPLHF
TRBV3-1/TRBV3-2	TRBJ2-5	-	-	TGTGCCAGCAGCCAAATACAGGGCGGCGGGGAGACCCAGTACTTC	CASSQIQGGGETQYF
TRBV6-1	TRBJ2-5	-	-	TGTGCCAGCAGTGAAAATCCTTTCGGTCGGTCCGGAGAGACCCAGTACTTC	CASSENPFGRSGETQYF
TRBV20-1	TRBJ2-3	-	-	TGCAGTGGGGGCCCCCCAGATACGCAGTATTTT	CSGGPPDTQYF
TRBV2	TRBJ2-7	-	-	TGTGCCAGCAGTGTACAGGGAATGTTCTACGAGCAGTACTTC	CASSVQGMFYEQYF
TRBV13	TRBJ2-5	TRBD1	-	TGTGCCAGCAGCTCAACAGGGGGCCAAGAGACCCAGTACTTC	CASSSTGGQETQYF
TRBV5-6	TRBJ2-7	TRBD2	-	TGTGCCAGCAGCTGGGATTTGGCGGGGACTAGGGTTTCCGAGCAGTACTTC	CASSWDLAGTRVSEQYF
TRBV28	TRBJ1-5	TRBD1	-	TGTGCCAGCAGTTCCCAACAGGGGCCCCTCTATCAGCCCCAGCATTTT	CASSSQQGPLYQPQHF
TRBV5-8	TRBJ1-5	-	once	TGTGCCAGCAGCTCCCCCCTTAGAGGGGGTCAGCCCCAGCATTTT	CASSSPLRGGQPQHF
TRBV27	TRBJ2-2	TRBD2	-	TGTGCCAGCAGTCCAATGGGACTAGGGGCCGGGGAGCTGTTTTTT	CASSPMGLGAGELFF
TRBV27	TRBJ2-2	TRBD1	-	TGTGCCAGCAGTCTACAGGGGGCCGCCGGGGAGCTGTTTTTT	CASSLQGAAGELFF
TRBV2	TRBJ1-4	-	-	TGTGCCAGCAATCGCCGGGGTGAAAAACTGTTTTTT	CASNRRGEKLFF
TRBV11-2	TRBJ2-7	TRBD2	-	TGTGCCAGCAGCTTGGCCGGGACTAGCCGTCACGAGCAGTACTTC	CASSLAGTSRHEQYF
TRBV4-1	TRBJ2-7	TRBD1	-	TGCGCCAGCAGCCTCTTGGGGACAGGAAAAGGATACGAGCAGTACTTC	CASSLLGTGKGYEQYF
TRBV7-9	TRBJ2-1	TRBD2	-	TGTGCCAGCAGCTCCTGGGGCGGGGGTTCTTACAATGAGCAGTTCTTC	CASSSWGGGSYNEQFF
TRBV28	TRBJ2-1	TRBD2	few	TGTGCCAGCAAGTTAGCGGGGGGTTACAATGAGCAGTTCTTC	CASKLAGGYNEQFF
TRBV3-1/TRBV3-2	TRBJ2-3	-	-	TGTGCCAGCAGCCAAATGGCAGGCCGCACAGATACGCAGTATTTT	CASSQMAGRTDTQYF
TRBV3-1/TRBV3-2	TRBJ2-1	TRBD2	-	TGTGCCAGCAGCCCCCAAGTGACTAGCGGGCGTTACAATGAGCAGTTCTTC	CASSPQVTSGRYNEQFF
TRBV28	TRBJ2-1	-	-	TGTGCCAGCAGTTTAAGGTTCCAGGGCGTCAATGAGCAGTTCTTC	CASSLRFQGVNEQFF
TRBV7-8	TRBJ1-1	-	-	TGTGCCAGCAGCCTAAGAAGGGGGGGGACTGAAGCTTTCTTT	CASSLRRGGTEAFF
TRBV18	TRBJ2-7	TRBD1	-	TGTGCCAGCTCCCAATACACGGGACAGGGAGACGAGCAGTACTTC	CASSQYTGQGDEQYF
TRBV7-9	TRBJ2-2	TRBD2	-	TGTGCCAGCAGCTTATTGTCGAGCGGGGGACTTACCGGGGAGCTGTTTTTT	CASSLLSSGGLTGELFF
TRBV5-1	TRBJ1-1	TRBD1	-	TGCGCCAGCATGATGGACAGGGATGGTGAAGCTTTCTTT	CASMMDRDGEAFF
TRBV4-1	TRBJ2-7	TRBD1	-	TGCGCCAGCAGCCAAGAAGTCGGCGGGACAGGGGGTATAAACGAGCAGTACTTC	CASSQEVGGTGGINEQYF
TRBV7-9	TRBJ2-3	-	-	TGTGCCAGCAGCCCACTAGGGGGTACGAGGACAGATACGCAGTATTTT	CASSPLGGTRTDTQYF
TRBV5-1	TRBJ2-7	TRBD1	-	TGCGCCAGCAGCGATCCCGGACAGGGATCTTTGCACTTC	CASSDPGQGSLHF
TRBV11-3	TRBJ1-5	TRBD1	-	TGTGCCAGCAGCCCTTCCGACAGGGGCGGCAATCAGCCCCAGCATTTT	CASSPSDRGGNQPQHF
TRBV7-2	TRBJ2-7	-	-	TGTGCCAGCAGCGTACATTTAAGGGGCGACTACGAGCAGTACTTC	CASSVHLRGDYEQYF
TRBV4-1	TRBJ2-7	TRBD2	-	TGCGCCAGCAGCCCGGGCCCTAGCGGGTCCGCCTACGAGCAGTACTTC	CASSPGPSGSAYEQYF
TRBV7-9	TRBJ1-1	-	once	TGTGCCAGCAGCTTCAATACCCAAACAGGGCTAGTGAACACTGAAGCTTTCTTT	CASSFNTQTGLVNTEAFF
TRBV4-1	TRBJ1-5	-	-	TGCGCCAGCAGCCAAGATCCGCGGACAGACAAGCATTTT	CASSQDPRTDKHF
TRBV19	TRBJ1-5	-	-	TGTGCCAGTAGTATCCTGAGTAATAGCAATCAGCCCCAGCATTTT	CASSILSNSNQPQHF
TRBV25-1	TRBJ1-5	-	-	TGTGCCAGCAGTGAAGGGGCCAATCAGCCCCAGCATTTT	CASSEGANQPQHF
TRBV19	TRBJ2-2	TRBD1	-	TGTGCCAGTAGTAGCCCCGTAACAGGGGGTACCGGGGAGCTGTTTTTT	CASSSPVTGGTGELFF
TRBV5-4	TRBJ1-1	TRBD1	-	TGTGCCAGCAGCACTAACAGGGGGAGCACTGAAGCTTTCTTT	CASSTNRGSTEAFF
TRBV19	TRBJ1-1	-	-	TGTGCCAGTAGTATAACAGACAGCAGCACTGAAGCTTTCTTT	CASSITDSSTEAFF
TRBV6-5	TRBJ1-1	-	-	TGTGCCAGCAGTAGGCCGCGGGGGCCGGCTTTCTTT	CASSRPRGPAFF
TRBV19	TRBJ1-2	TRBD1	-	TGTGCCACCCTGGGCACCGGGACAGCGCTAACGAACTATGGTTACACCTTC	CATLGTGTALTNYGYTF
TRBV19	TRBJ1-2	TRBD1	-	TGTGCCAGTAGTATGAGGGCAGGGGGCGGCTATGGCTACACCTTC	CASSMRAGGGYGYTF
TRBV7-9	TRBJ2-7	-	-	TGTGCCAGCAGCCAACAGAGCAGTCACGAGCAGTACTTC	CASSQQSSHEQYF
TRBV6-5	TRBJ2-7	-	-	TGTGCCAGCAGTTACCGGACTAACTACGAGCAGTACTTC	CASSYRTNYEQYF